The 27 T cell receptor beta chains in this list originate from one sample, sequenced in a study of cytomegalovirus exposure and HLA in healthy donors. Primers: 60 Vbeta forward and 13 Jbeta reverse. Profiled with immunoSEQ multiplex PCR; TCRdb holds only in-frame clones, not every one. The repertoire holds some 120,000 clones, with about 63% as singletons. The sample was PBMCs. Receptor source: a man aged 30 to 39 in good health and CMV-seropositive.

The chain employs TRBV28 and TRBJ2-2, with D unresolved. Trimming shortened V by 7 bases and J by 6 bases, and 18 bases separated the two germline ends. The germline gives CDR1 MDHEN, CDR2 SYDVKM. The CDR3 loop spans 15 amino acids. The CDR3 is CASTRLGAGAGELFF. The CDR3 DNA sequence: TGTGCCAGCACTCGGCTTGGAGCTGGCGCCGGGGAGCTGTTTTTT. Full variable domain (outside the CDR3, taken from reference TRBV28 and TRBJ2-2): DVKVTQSSRYLVKRTGEKVFLECVQDMDHENMFWYRQDPGLGLRLIYFSYDVKMKEKGDIPEGYSVSREKKERFSLILESASTNQTSMYLCASTRLGAGAGELFFGEGSRLTVL.

The V call is TRBV2, the J call TRBJ1-1; D unclear. Between the trimmed V and J ends, which lost 6 bases and 3 bases, there was a span of 11 bases. The CDR3 sequence is 13 residues long. Germline-derived CDR1 and CDR2 are SNHLY and FYNNEI. CDR3 residues: CASRETRDTEAFF. In DNA form, the CDR3 reads TGTGCCAGCAGAGAGACAAGAGACACTGAAGCTTTCTTT.

This clone was observed a handful of times. This rearrangement joins TRBV19 to TRBJ2-7; 10 bases agree with TRBD1. Germline CDR1 and CDR2: LNHDA and SQIVND (reference sequence). The CDR3 has 16 amino acids. Trimming took 1 base from V and 6 from J; bases not matched to a gene: 9. Here the CDR3 DNA reads TGTGCCAGTAGTATAGTATTGGGGACAGGGGCAGTCGAGCAGTACTTC. It translates to CASSIVLGTGAVEQYF.

This clone was observed a handful of times. The chain is built from TRBV18 and TRBJ2-7, with unresolved D. This CDR3 spans 14 amino acids. Germline values: CDR1 KGHSH, CDR2 LQKENI. Trimming cost V 3 bases and J 0 bases, with 9 bases left between them. In DNA, the CDR3 is TGTGCCAGCTCACCCCGAGGCGGCTCCTACGAGCAGTACTTC. This sequence encodes CASSPRGGSYEQYF. Filled out from reference TRBV18 and TRBJ2-7, the complete variable domain reads NAGVMQNPRHLVRRRGQEARLRCSPMKGHSHVYWYRQLPEEGLKFMVYLQKENIIDESGMPKERFSAEFPKEGPSILRIQQVVRGDSAAYFCASSPRGGSYEQYFGPGTRLTVT.

In this sample, this clone turned up once. The chain uses TRBV19 and TRBJ1-1, with D unresolved. Trimming cost V 7 bases and J 5 bases, with 14 bases left between them. CDR1 is LNHDA and CDR2 is SQIVND in the germline V gene (reference sequence). The CDR3 contains 13 residues. CDR3 nucleotides: TGTGCCAGTATTAGGCCTTCGGGTACTGAAGCTTTCTTT. This translates into CASIRPSGTEAFF. Full variable domain (remainder filled in from reference TRBV19 and TRBJ1-1): DGGITQSPKYLFRKEGQNVTLSCEQNLNHDAMYWYRQDPGQGLRLIYYSQIVNDFQKGDIAEGYSVSREKKESFPLTVTSAQKNPTAFYLCASIRPSGTEAFFGQGTRLTVV.

The chain couples TRBV7-3 to TRBJ2-1; 10 bases are a match to TRBD2. Trimming at V came to 2 bases and at J to 6 bases, leaving 1 base not matched to a gene. This CDR3 has 14 amino acids. Germline loops: CDR1 SGHTA, CDR2 FQGTGA. This chain's CDR3 is CASSLLAGVNEQFF. CDR3 bases: TGTGCCAGCAGCTTACTAGCGGGAGTCAATGAGCAGTTCTTC.

This clone has only a few counts. This chain links TRBV27 with TRBJ2-3; D is unclear. V lost 2 bases and J lost 6, with 15 bases in between. The CDR3 has 15 amino acids. In germline, CDR1 is MNHEY, CDR2 SMNVEV (reference sequence). The CDR3 DNA follows: TGTGCCAGCAGTTTACTCGCGCCACCCCTGGATACGCAGTATTTT. Amino acids: CASSLLAPPLDTQYF.

J is TRBJ2-7 and V is TRBV27; TRBD1 matches 9 bases. Losses at the gene ends were 1 base for V and 3 bases for J; bases not matched to a gene: 4. CDR1 MNHEY and CDR2 SMNVEV come from the germline V gene (reference sequence). The CDR3 totals 15 residues. The CDR3 reads CASSLYGTGLYEQYF. DNA of the CDR3: TGTGCCAGCAGTTTATATGGGACAGGGCTCTACGAGCAGTACTTC.

The genes are TRBV5-1 and TRBJ2-5; 7 bases align to TRBD2. In germline, CDR1 is SGHRS, CDR2 YFSETQ. V dropped 0 bases and J dropped 4; count of bases not matched to a gene: 3. This CDR3 region has 14 residues. CDR3 DNA sequence: TGCGCCAGCAGCTTGGCGGGAGGAGGAGAGACCCAGTACTTC. Translating gives CASSLAGGGETQYF.

The V call is TRBV7-2, the J call TRBJ1-1, with D possibly being TRBD1 (6 bases). CDR1 is SGHTA, CDR2 FQGNSA, per germline. V shed 4 bases and J shed 7 bases, with 13 bases lying between them. The CDR3 consists of 13 residues. The DNA of the CDR3 is TGTGCCAGCAGCTCCCAAACAGGGAATGAAGCTTTCTTT. It translates to CASSSQTGNEAFF. The whole variable domain, remainder taken from reference TRBV7-2 and TRBJ1-1, is GAGVSQSPSNKVTEKGKDVELRCDPISGHTALYWYRQSLGQGLEFLIYFQGNSAPDKSGLPSDRFSAERTGGSVSTLTIQRTQQEDSAVYLCASSSQTGNEAFFGQGTRLTVV.

This chain links TRBV9 with TRBJ1-4, with 9 bases aligning to TRBD1. Germline V gene sequence: CDR1 SGDLS, CDR2 YYNGEE. The CDR3 is 15 amino acids. J was trimmed by 6 bases and V by 0 bases; bases with no gene match: 3. The CDR3 sequence: CASSVVGQGDEKLFF. CDR3 DNA: TGTGCCAGCAGCGTAGTGGGACAGGGAGATGAAAAACTGTTTTTT.

The V call is TRBV2, the J call TRBJ1-4, with 10 bases aligning to TRBD1. Germline trimming cut 7 bases from V and 6 bases from J; bases unmatched to any gene: 5. CDR1 and CDR2 (germline): SNHLY, FYNNEI. This CDR3 has 14 residues. The CDR3 region is CASTRTGGHEKLFF. As DNA, the CDR3 is TGTGCCAGCACCCGGACAGGGGGACATGAAAAACTGTTTTTT.

This clone was counted a few times. This sequence joins TRBV6-4 and TRBJ2-7, with 7 bases identical to TRBD2. CDR1 and CDR2 from the germline V gene are MRHNA and SNTAGT. This CDR3 region has 15 residues. With V trimmed by 2 bases and J by 6 bases, 10 bases remained unmatched. In DNA form, the CDR3 reads TGTGCCAGCAGTGACCGCGCGGGAGAAGGGGCCGAGCAGTACTTC. It is translated as CASSDRAGEGAEQYF.

This clone was observed a handful of times. The rearrangement uses TRBV28 and TRBJ1-4, with D possibly matching TRBD1 (6 bases). This CDR3 is built from 13 residues. Between the trimmed V and J ends, which lost 3 bases and 11 bases, there was a span of 13 bases. Per germline, CDR1 MDHEN and CDR2 SYDVKM. The CDR3 DNA reads TGTGCCAGCAGTTTCGGACCTACAGGGAAACTGTTTTTT. Translated, it gives CASSFGPTGKLFF. The entire variable domain, with the rest obtained from reference TRBV28 and TRBJ1-4, is as follows: DVKVTQSSRYLVKRTGEKVFLECVQDMDHENMFWYRQDPGLGLRLIYFSYDVKMKEKGDIPEGYSVSREKKERFSLILESASTNQTSMYLCASSFGPTGKLFFGSGTQLSVL.

This chain links TRBV6-5 with TRBJ2-1; 7 bases are shared with TRBD2. CDR1 MNHEY and CDR2 SVGAGI come from the germline V gene. With 6 bases clipped from V and 5 bases from J, the junction kept 10 bases outside the gene matches. This CDR3 comprises 15 residues. CDR3 sequence reads: CASSARGGLNNEQFF. The DNA for the CDR3 is TGTGCCAGCAGCGCTCGCGGGGGTCTTAACAATGAGCAGTTCTTC.

This clone was found once. The chain links TRBV5-1 to TRBJ1-3; weak D call: TRBD1 (5 bases). Trimming took off 2 bases at V and 0 bases at J, with 12 bases between the two ends. The CDR3 runs 16 residues. The germline gives CDR1 SGHRS, CDR2 YFSETQ. DNA of the CDR3: TGCGCCAGCAGCTTACAGGTGCCATCCTCTGGAAACACCATATATTTT. This sequence encodes CASSLQVPSSGNTIYF.

V gene TRBV2 combines with J gene TRBJ1-2; tentative D call: TRBD1 (6 bases). CDR1 is SNHLY, CDR2 FYNNEI, per germline. This CDR3 region has 14 residues. V was trimmed by 6 bases and J by 0 bases, leaving 11 bases between them. The CDR3 is CASREDRANYGYTF. The CDR3 DNA reads TGTGCCAGCAGGGAGGACAGAGCTAACTATGGCTACACCTTC.

The genes are TRBV10-3 and TRBJ2-5; D remains ambiguous. The last part of the DNA fits TRBJ2-7 better; the J call may be wrong. This CDR3 has 11 residues. In germline, CDR1 is ENHRY, CDR2 SYGVKD. The CDR3: CAISSENEQYF. The CDR3 DNA reads as TGTGCCATCAGTTCCGAGAACGAGCAGTACTTC.

The V and J genes are TRBV14 and TRBJ1-1; TRBD1 matches 9 bases. The CDR3 length is 15 residues. V shed 2 bases, J shed 6 bases, and the junction held 7 bases outside the gene matches. CDR1 is SGHDN and CDR2 is FVKESK in the germline V gene. For the CDR3, the DNA is TGTGCCAGCAGCCAATGGGACAGGGCACGATCTGAAGCTTTCTTT. Its translation: CASSQWDRARSEAFF.

In this sample, this clone turned up a few times. The rearrangement joins TRBV30 to TRBJ2-3; 11 bases map to TRBD2. V gave up 1 base and J gave up 5 bases; unmatched junction bases: 8. The germline CDR1 and CDR2 sequences are GTSNPN and SVGIG (reference sequence). The CDR3 sequence is 16 residues long. The CDR3 coding sequence is TGTGCCTGGAGTGCAGGGACTAGCGGAGGGGTAGATACGCAGTATTTT. Its translation is CAWSAGTSGGVDTQYF.

This rearrangement joins TRBV11-1 to TRBJ2-2; a weak D match, TRBD1 (5 bases). Trimming pared 1 base from V and 1 base from J, leaving 7 bases between. Looked up from germline, CDR1 is SGHAT and CDR2 is FQDESV (reference sequence). The CDR3 covers 15 residues. The CDR3 sequence: CASSLGGWNTGELFF. The DNA of the CDR3 is TGTGCCAGCAGCTTAGGGGGCTGGAACACCGGGGAGCTGTTTTTT.

This clone was observed a single time. The chain joins TRBV5-1 to TRBJ2-1; D possibly corresponds to TRBD2 (6 bases). CDR1 is SGHRS and CDR2 is YFSETQ in the germline V gene. Trimming cost V 0 bases and J 9 bases, with 13 bases left between them. The CDR3 loop spans 14 amino acids. Written as DNA, the CDR3 is TGCGCCAGCAGCTTGGCCGGGGCGGGACCTGAGCAGTTCTTC. Translated: CASSLAGAGPEQFF.

V and J are TRBV5-1 and TRBJ2-7; 8 bases align to TRBD1. Losses at the gene ends were 4 bases for V and 1 base for J; bases not matched to a gene: 10. The CDR3 spans 16 residues. CDR1 and CDR2 from the germline V gene are SGHRS and YFSETQ. CDR3 loop: CASSPAGGLLSYEQYF. Written as DNA, the CDR3 is TGCGCCAGCAGCCCCGCAGGGGGCCTTTTATCCTACGAGCAGTACTTC.

The chain links TRBV5-1 to TRBJ2-1; 7 bases agree with TRBD2. Germline values: CDR1 SGHRS, CDR2 YFSETQ. With V trimmed by 0 bases and J by 6 bases, 6 bases remained unmatched. The CDR3 spans 15 residues. In nucleotides, the CDR3 is TGCGCCAGCAGCTTGGGGCGGGAGAGTCCCAATGAGCAGTTCTTC. It encodes CASSLGRESPNEQFF.

The V call is TRBV2, the J call TRBJ1-1; a weak D match, TRBD1 (6 bases). Germline assignment: CDR1 SNHLY and CDR2 FYNNEI. The V end was cut by 8 bases, the J end by 0 bases, with 10 bases between. There are 13 residues in the CDR3. The CDR3 region is CASGGQMNTEAFF. In DNA, the CDR3 is TGTGCCAGCGGAGGACAGATGAACACTGAAGCTTTCTTT.

The genes are TRBV7-2 and TRBJ1-5; D gene unclear. This CDR3 spans 12 amino acids. Germline V gene data show CDR1 as SGHTA and CDR2 as FQGNSA. V dropped 5 bases and J dropped 3 bases, with 5 bases sitting between them. The CDR3, as DNA: TGTGCCAGCAGCCAGTACAATCAGCCCCAGCATTTT. It specifies CASSQYNQPQHF.

The chain is built from TRBV28 and TRBJ1-5; 9 bases align to TRBD1. The V gene's germline CDR1 is MDHEN and CDR2 SYDVKM. V lost 6 bases and J lost 4; bases outside the gene matches: 7. The CDR3 has 15 residues. CDR3 sequence reads: CASRTTGGGNQPQHF. CDR3 coding DNA: TGTGCCAGCAGAACCACAGGGGGCGGAAATCAGCCCCAGCATTTT. Supplemented by reference TRBV28 and TRBJ1-5, the full variable domain reads DVKVTQSSRYLVKRTGEKVFLECVQDMDHENMFWYRQDPGLGLRLIYFSYDVKMKEKGDIPEGYSVSREKKERFSLILESASTNQTSMYLCASRTTGGGNQPQHFGDGTRLSIL.